This TCR beta chain was retrieved from a study of shared clonotypes between healthy human individuals. Evenly divided among several immunoSEQ plates was the genomic DNA of each subset. Only in-frame clones appear in the TCRdb table, and some are missing; sequencing was by immunoSEQ multiplex PCR. The sample lists a few million clones, 90% to 95% occurring once. This clone came up a few times. Its target is unknown. Other DNA variants within this sample encode the same CDR3. Study results and caveats: The genetic and exposure-history diversity represented was limited by few donors. With four donors compared, around 5.4% of naive CD4 clonotypes were shared.

From germline, CDR1 is SEHNR and CDR2 FQNEAQ (reference sequence). V was pared by 5 bases and J by 7 bases, with 3 bases of the junction left unmatched. There are 14 residues in the CDR3. V gene TRBV7-9 combines with J gene TRBJ1-6; 9 bases line up with TRBD1. The clonotype originates from a man aged 18-30 years in good health. Sequenced material: naive CD4+ T cells sorted from blood. Subset denoted: CD45RA+ positively selected. CDR3 amino acids: CASSTGTGNSPLHF. CDR3 bases: TGTGCCAGCAGCACCGGGACAGGGAATTCACCCCTCCACTTT. Combining the CDR3 with reference TRBV7-9 and TRBJ1-6 gives the whole variable domain DTGVSQNPRHKITKRGQNVTFRCDPISEHNRLYWYRQTLGQGPEFLTYFQNEAQLEKSRLLSDRFSAERPKGSFSTLEIQRTEQGDSAMYLCASSTGTGNSPLHFGNGTRLTVT.